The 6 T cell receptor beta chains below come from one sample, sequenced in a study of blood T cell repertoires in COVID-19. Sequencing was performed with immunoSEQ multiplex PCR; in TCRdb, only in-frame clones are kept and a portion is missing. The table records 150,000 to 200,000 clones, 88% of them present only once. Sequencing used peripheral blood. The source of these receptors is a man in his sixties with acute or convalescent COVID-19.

CDR3 residues: CASSYTRGGQETQYF. The CDR3 coding sequence is TGTGCCAGCAGTTACACCCGAGGTGGACAAGAGACCCAGTACTTC. The rearrangement links TRBV6-5 to TRBJ2-5, with D hard to call. This CDR3 contains 15 residues. The V and J ends lost 2 bases and 2 bases respectively, with 12 bases between them. The germline V gene encodes CDR1 MNHEY and CDR2 SVGAGI.

CDR3 region: CASSQGQGGYNEQFF. As DNA, the CDR3 is TGCGCCAGCAGCCAAGGACAGGGAGGTTACAATGAGCAGTTCTTC. The V call is TRBV4-1, the J call TRBJ2-1; the D gene is possibly TRBD1 (7 bases). Trimming cost V 1 base and J 4 bases, with 11 bases left between them. CDR1 and CDR2 from the germline V gene are MGHRA and YSYEKL. The CDR3 is made up of 15 amino acids.

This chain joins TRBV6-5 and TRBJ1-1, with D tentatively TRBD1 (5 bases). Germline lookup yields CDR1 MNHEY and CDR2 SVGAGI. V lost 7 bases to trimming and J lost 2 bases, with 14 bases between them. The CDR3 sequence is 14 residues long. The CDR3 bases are TGTGCCAGCACCCCCAGGAGGGGTAACACTGAAGCTTTCTTT. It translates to CASTPRRGNTEAFF.

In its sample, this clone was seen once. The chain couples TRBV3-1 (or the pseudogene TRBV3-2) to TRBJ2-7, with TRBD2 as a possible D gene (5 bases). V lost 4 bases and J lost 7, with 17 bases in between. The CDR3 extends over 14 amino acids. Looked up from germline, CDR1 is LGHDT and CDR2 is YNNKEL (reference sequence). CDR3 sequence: CASSRTGEVREQYF. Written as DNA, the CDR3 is TGTGCCAGCAGCCGGACTGGGGAAGTACGGGAGCAGTACTTC.

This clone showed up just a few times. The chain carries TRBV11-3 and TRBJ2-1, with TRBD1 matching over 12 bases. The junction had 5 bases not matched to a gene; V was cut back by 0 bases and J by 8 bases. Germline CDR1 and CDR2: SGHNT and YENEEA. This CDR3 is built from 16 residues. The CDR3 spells CASSLEGQGAIDEQFF. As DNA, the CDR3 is TGTGCCAGCAGCTTAGAGGGACAGGGGGCGATTGATGAGCAGTTCTTC.

The CDR3 sequence is CASSDSAGRRIDTQYF. The CDR3 DNA is TGTGCCAGCAGTGACAGCGCCGGGAGAAGGATAGATACGCAGTATTTT. V usage is TRBV6-4 and J usage is TRBJ2-3, with D possibly matching TRBD2 (6 bases). The CDR3 sequence is 16 residues long. Trimming left V 2 bases short and J 5 bases short, with 17 bases between. Germline loops: CDR1 MRHNA, CDR2 SNTAGT.